One sample yielded the 20 T cell receptor beta chains listed below, sequenced in a study of T cells in Graves' hyperthyroidism and ophthalmopathy. RNA transcripts provided the source from which TCR beta CDR3 regions were amplified. In the first-round RT-PCR of the TCR CDR3, the HTBI primer set was used. TCRdb re-called the multiplex PCR reads with MiXCR, one entry per CDR3 protein. The sample contains under 350,000 distinct CDR3 sequences, roughly a fifth of which appear only once. Sequenced material: blood. These receptors all stem from a woman aged 45-65 years with Graves' hyperthyroidism.

The chain uses TRBV29-1 and TRBJ2-3; the D is unclear. The CDR3 sequence is 11 residues long. Germline loops: CDR1 SQVTM, CDR2 ANQGSEA. Trimming left V 3 bases short and J 2 bases short, with 3 bases between. This CDR3 is CSVDFTDTQYF. CDR3 sequence (DNA): TGCAGCGTTGATTTCACAGATACGCAGTATTTT.

The chain recombines TRBV6-5 with TRBJ2-5; D might be TRBD2 (6 bases). This CDR3 region has 15 residues. CDR1 and CDR2 from the germline V gene are MNHEY and SVGAGI. Trimming cost V 6 bases and J 3 bases, with 17 bases left between them. The CDR3 reads CASSTRLIAEETQYF. CDR3 nucleotides: TGTGCCAGCAGCACTAGATTAATAGCGGAAGAGACCCAGTACTTC.

This sequence joins TRBV10-1 and TRBJ2-1; the match to TRBD2 covers 13 bases. Per the germline V gene, CDR1 is WNHNN and CDR2 is SYGVQD (reference sequence). This CDR3 has 16 amino acids. With V trimmed by 2 bases and J by 5 bases, 3 bases remained unmatched. CDR3 region: CASSEHGLAGDNEQFF. CDR3 DNA: TGCGCCAGCAGTGAGCACGGACTAGCGGGGGACAATGAGCAGTTCTTC.

This chain uses TRBV7-2 with TRBJ2-1; D is ambiguous. The germline CDR1 and CDR2 sequences are SGHTA and FQGNSA. The CDR3 length is 14 residues. V was cut by 5 bases and J by 5 bases, with 13 bases left in between. The CDR3, as DNA: TGTGCCAGCAGCCCCCGTGACTGGAACAATGAGCAGTTCTTC. Its protein product is CASSPRDWNNEQFF.

This clonotype appeared once. A much larger clone lies one base from this, so it may be a read error. This chain links TRBV7-9 with TRBJ2-1, with D unresolved. The V end was cut by 11 bases, the J end by 4 bases, with 21 bases between. CDR1 is SEHNR, CDR2 FQNEAQ, per germline (reference sequence). There are 15 residues in the CDR3. CDR3 nucleotides: TGTGCCGGCGCCGCTGGTGGGCTGTGGTACAATGAGCAGTTCTTC. This translates into CAGAAGGLWYNEQFF.

Many counts were recorded for this clonotype. This rearrangement joins TRBV10-3 to TRBJ1-1, with no clear D. This CDR3 region has 11 residues. Trimming took 10 bases from V and 1 from J, leaving 7 bases between them. Germline V gives CDR1 ENHRY, CDR2 SYGVKD. The CDR3 reads CATLKNTEAFF. The CDR3 DNA is TGTGCCACACTCAAGAACACTGAAGCTTTCTTT.

This clonotype appeared a few times. CDR3 sequence reads: CARREGSDTEAFF. The CDR3 coding sequence is TGTGCCAGGAGAGAAGGAAGTGACACTGAAGCTTTCTTT. V usage is TRBV11-2 and J usage is TRBJ1-1; unclear D gene. Per germline, CDR1 SGHAT and CDR2 FQNNGV. The CDR3 spans 13 residues. V was pared by 9 bases and J by 3 bases, with 14 bases between.

This clonotype showed up many times. J is TRBJ2-1 and V is TRBV10-3; 8 nucleotides agree with TRBD2. The CDR3 is 17 residues long. In germline, CDR1 is ENHRY, CDR2 SYGVKD. With 1 base clipped from V and 6 bases from J, the junction kept 11 bases outside the gene matches. For the CDR3, the DNA is TGTGCCATCAGTGAGTTCGGGAGGGCCTCCCCTGCCAATGAGCAGTTCTTC. Residues: CAISEFGRASPANEQFF.

The genes are TRBV19 and TRBJ2-5; 9 bases align to TRBD1. J lost 4 bases, V lost 5 bases, and 8 bases had no gene match. The CDR3 is 15 amino acids. From germline, CDR1 is LNHDA and CDR2 SQIVND (reference sequence). The CDR3 reads CASSVWGQGRETQYF. The DNA for the CDR3 is TGTGCCAGTAGTGTCTGGGGACAGGGTAGAGAGACCCAGTACTTC.

The chain has TRBV6-2 or TRBV6-3 and TRBJ2-5; TRBD1 agrees at 9 bases. The trim removed 8 bases at V and 2 bases at J, leaving 6 bases unmatched. Looked up from germline, CDR1 is MNHEY and CDR2 is SVGEGT. This CDR3 is 14 amino acids long. CDR3 loop: CASDIGQGQETQYF. In nucleotides, the CDR3 is TGTGCCAGCGACATAGGACAGGGGCAAGAGACCCAGTACTTC.

This clonotype was counted many times. The rearrangement links TRBV7-3 to TRBJ2-1; 8 nucleotides align to TRBD1. The CDR3 is 15 residues long. V was pared by 3 bases and J by 4 bases, with 5 bases of the junction left unmatched. Germline CDR1 reads SGHTA; CDR2 reads FQGTGA. The chain's CDR3 is CASSFTGGGYNEQFF. The CDR3 nucleotides read TGTGCCAGCAGCTTCACAGGGGGAGGTTACAATGAGCAGTTCTTC.

In its sample, this clonotype was seen many times. The J gene is TRBJ1-5, the V gene TRBV3-1; D might be TRBD1 (6 bases). Trimming removed 1 base from V and 7 bases from J, with 11 bases in between. Per the germline V gene, CDR1 is LGHDT and CDR2 is YNNKEL (reference sequence). The length of the CDR3 is 14 residues. The CDR3 reads CASSQGGGWQPQHF. For the CDR3, the DNA is TGTGCCAGCAGCCAAGGGGGGGGCTGGCAGCCCCAGCATTTT.

The chain employs TRBV20-1 and TRBJ1-1; D might be TRBD1 (5 bases). The CDR3 consists of 13 residues. CDR1 DFQATT and CDR2 SNEGSKA come from the germline V gene (reference sequence). The V end was cut by 3 bases, the J end by 5 bases, with 13 bases between. The CDR3 reads CSARYDRWTEAFF. In DNA, the CDR3 is TGCAGTGCTAGGTACGACAGATGGACTGAAGCTTTCTTT.

This clonotype was observed a handful of times. This chain joins TRBV19 and TRBJ2-2, with a tentative D call TRBD2 (5 bases). V lost 10 bases, J lost 4 bases, and 28 bases lay in between. The CDR3 covers 18 residues. Germline CDR1 LNHDA, CDR2 SQIVND (reference sequence). The CDR3 DNA sequence: TGTGCCAACCGGGATCTCAGCCCGCCATGGGCGAGCACCGGGGAGCTGTTTTTT. Amino acids: CANRDLSPPWASTGELFF.

The count of this clonotype is one. The chain has TRBV7-9 and TRBJ1-1; no firm D call. Germline V CDR1 and CDR2: SEHNR, FQNEAQ (reference sequence). Trimming took 7 bases from V and 3 from J, leaving 9 bases between them. The CDR3 is 12 residues long. CDR3 loop: CASKEGYTEAFF. Written as DNA, the CDR3 is TGTGCCAGCAAAGAGGGTTACACTGAAGCTTTCTTT.

This clonotype was observed many times. This sequence joins TRBV20-1 and TRBJ2-1, with 8 positions matching TRBD2. Germline V lookup: CDR1 DFQATT, CDR2 SNEGSKA (reference sequence). V shed 2 bases, J shed 0 bases, and the junction held 6 bases outside the gene matches. This CDR3 region has 16 residues. CDR3 coding DNA: TGCAGTGCTAGATCTCTAGCGGGTCACTCCTACAATGAGCAGTTCTTC. This encodes CSARSLAGHSYNEQFF.

For this clonotype: Being one base from a much bigger clone, this may be a read error. This chain links TRBV7-9 with TRBJ2-2; D possibly corresponds to TRBD1 (6 bases). CDR3 length: 13 amino acids. The germline V gene has CDR1 SEHNR and CDR2 FQNEAQ (reference sequence). The V and J ends lost 5 bases and 5 bases respectively, with 9 bases between them. The CDR3 sequence is CASSATGTGELFF. The CDR3 DNA is TGTGCCAGCAGCGCAACAGGGACCGGGGAGCTGTTTTTT.

This clonotype was detected only a few times. The chain joins TRBV5-1 to TRBJ1-4; no clear D gene. Per the germline V gene, CDR1 is SGHRS and CDR2 is YFSETQ. Between the trimmed V and J ends, which lost 0 bases and 7 bases, there was a span of 7 bases. The CDR3 contains 13 residues. The CDR3: CASSLDGGEKLFF. The CDR3 nucleotides are TGCGCCAGCAGCTTGGACGGAGGTGAAAAACTGTTTTTT. The whole variable domain, remainder taken from reference TRBV5-1 and TRBJ1-4, is KAGVTQTPRYLIKTRGQQVTLSCSPISGHRSVSWYQQTPGQGLQFLFEYFSETQRNKGNFPGRFSGRQFSNSRSEMNVSTLELGDSALYLCASSLDGGEKLFFGSGTQLSVL.

This sequence joins TRBV4-2 and TRBJ2-6; D call uncertain. V was cut by 1 base and J by 2 bases, with 9 bases left in between. The CDR3 consists of 16 residues. The V gene's germline CDR1 is LGHNA and CDR2 YNFKEQ. DNA of the CDR3: TGTGCCAGCAGCCAAGTCACAGAGCCTGGGGCCAACGTCCTGACTTTC. It translates to CASSQVTEPGANVLTF.

The J gene is TRBJ1-3, the V gene TRBV7-2; TRBD1 aligns across 10 bases. CDR3 length equals 16 residues. The germline V gene has CDR1 SGHTA and CDR2 FQGNSA. J gave up 2 bases and V 3 bases, and 4 bases lay outside the gene matches. The CDR3, as DNA: TGTGCCAGCAGCTTTACCGGGACAGGGGCTGGAAACACCATATATTTT. This encodes CASSFTGTGAGNTIYF.